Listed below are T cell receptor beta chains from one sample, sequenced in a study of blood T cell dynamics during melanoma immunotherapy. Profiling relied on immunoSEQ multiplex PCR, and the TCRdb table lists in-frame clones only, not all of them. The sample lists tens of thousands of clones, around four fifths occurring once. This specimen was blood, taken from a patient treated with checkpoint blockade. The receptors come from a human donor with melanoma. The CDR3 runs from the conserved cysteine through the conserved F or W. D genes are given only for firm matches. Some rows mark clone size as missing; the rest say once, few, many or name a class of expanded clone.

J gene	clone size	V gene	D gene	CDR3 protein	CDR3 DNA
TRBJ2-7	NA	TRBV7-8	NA	CATRERVPSYEQYF	TGTGCCACCCGAGAGCGGGTCCCCTCCTACGAGCAGTACTTC
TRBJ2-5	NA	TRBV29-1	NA	CSVDWGWTEGQETQYF	TGCAGCGTTGACTGGGGGTGGACAGAAGGCCAAGAGACCCAGTACTTC
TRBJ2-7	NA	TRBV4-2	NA	CASSHSETGGSYEQYF	TGTGCCAGCAGTCATTCCGAGACTGGGGGATCCTACGAGCAGTACTTC
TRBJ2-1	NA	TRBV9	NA	CASSVEREQFF	TGTGCCAGCAGCGTAGAGCGGGAGCAGTTCTTC
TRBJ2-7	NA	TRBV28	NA	CASSYRDYEQYF	TGTGCCAGCAGTTACAGGGATTACGAGCAGTACTTC
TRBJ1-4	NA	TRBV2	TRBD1	CASSGTGGGEKLFF	TGTGCCAGCAGTGGGACAGGGGGCGGTGAAAAACTGTTTTTT
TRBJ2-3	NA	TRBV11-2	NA	CASSLQRAPTDTQYF	TGTGCCAGCAGCTTGCAGCGGGCGCCCACAGATACGCAGTATTTT
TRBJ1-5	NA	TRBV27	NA	CASSHRDGGNQPQHF	TGTGCCAGCAGTCACAGGGACGGAGGTAATCAGCCCCAGCATTTT
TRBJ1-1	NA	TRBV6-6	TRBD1	CASSGRQGGDTEAFF	TGTGCCAGCAGTGGCAGACAGGGGGGAGACACTGAAGCTTTCTTT
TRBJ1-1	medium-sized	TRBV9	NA	CASSVVPGIVEAFF	TGTGCCAGCAGCGTAGTCCCAGGAATTGTCGAAGCTTTCTTT
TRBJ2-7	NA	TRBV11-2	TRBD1	CASSLRDRAISYEQYF	TGTGCCAGCAGCTTGCGGGACAGGGCGATCTCCTACGAGCAGTACTTC
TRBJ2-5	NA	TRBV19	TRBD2	CASSIGGTSGRETQYF	TGTGCCAGTAGTATAGGAGGGACTAGCGGGAGGGAGACCCAGTACTTC
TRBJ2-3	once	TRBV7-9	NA	CASSDHRDTQYF	TGTGCCAGCAGCGACCACCGAGATACGCAGTATTTT
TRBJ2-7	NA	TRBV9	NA	CASSAGTDLGEQYF	TGTGCCAGCAGCGCCGGGACGGACTTAGGCGAGCAGTACTTC